A selection of T cell receptor beta chains follows, all from one sample in a study of early T cells in non-severe SARS-CoV-2 infection. TCRdb reprocessed the 5' RACE reads via MiXCR and lists one record per CDR3 protein. The sample contains about 50,000 distinct CDR3 sequences, less than 10% of which appear only once. This specimen was whole blood, taken at baseline. Receptor source: an adult who was a healthcare worker with PCR-confirmed SARS-CoV-2 infection or an uninfected control (not recorded which). CDR3s include the opening cysteine and the closing phenylalanine or tryptophan. D genes are given only for firm matches. Size values are once, few and many counts, or a class for expanded clones, and some rows have none.

size: few
V: TRBV9
D: TRBD2
J: TRBJ2-1
length: 18
DNA: TGTGCCAGCAGCCCAACAAAAATAGCGGGAGGTCCATACAATGAGCAGTTCTTC
CDR3: CASSPTKIAGGPYNEQFF

size: NA
V: TRBV20-1
D: TRBD2
J: TRBJ2-1
length: 15
DNA: TGCAGTGCTCCTCCCGGTCGGACTAGCGACAATGAGCAGTTCTTC
CDR3: CSAPPGRTSDNEQFF

size: many
V: TRBV27
D: NA
J: TRBJ2-2
length: 12
DNA: TGTGCCAGCAGTTTTGGTATCGGGGAGCTGTTTTTT
CDR3: CASSFGIGELFF

size: many
V: TRBV29-1
D: TRBD2
J: TRBJ2-1
length: 13
DNA: TGCAGCGCCCCAGGCGGGACTAACCTCCCTCAGTTCTTC
CDR3: CSAPGGTNLPQFF

size: few
V: TRBV12-3/TRBV12-4
D: NA
J: TRBJ2-5
length: 15
DNA: TGTGCCAGCAGTGACCGTCGGACATCGCCTGAGACCCAGTACTTC
CDR3: CASSDRRTSPETQYF

size: NA
V: TRBV2
D: TRBD1
J: TRBJ1-4
length: 13
DNA: TGTGCCAGCCTGGACAGGGGGGATGAAAAACTGTTTTTT
CDR3: CASLDRGDEKLFF

size: NA
V: TRBV20-1
D: TRBD1
J: TRBJ2-5
length: 14
DNA: TGCAGTGCTAGCGGGACAGGGGTGATGGAGACCCAGTACTTC
CDR3: CSASGTGVMETQYF

size: many
V: TRBV20-1
D: NA
J: TRBJ1-3
length: 14
DNA: TGCAGTGCTGCCCCGGGCGGCTCTGGAAACACCATATATTTT
CDR3: CSAAPGGSGNTIYF

size: few
V: TRBV27
D: NA
J: TRBJ2-3
length: 13
DNA: TGTGCCAGCAGAGCAGGGGGGCCAGATACGCAGTATTTT
CDR3: CASRAGGPDTQYF

size: many
V: TRBV7-6
D: NA
J: TRBJ1-1
length: 16
DNA: TGTGCCAGCAGTGCGCTTCTGGCAGGGACGCGAACTGAAGCTTTCTTT
CDR3: CASSALLAGTRTEAFF

size: NA
V: TRBV18
D: NA
J: TRBJ2-7
length: 13
DNA: TGTGCCAGCTCACGAGAGAGCACCTACGAGCGGTACTTC
CDR3: CASSRESTYERYF

size: many
V: TRBV28
D: NA
J: TRBJ2-7
length: 14
DNA: TGTGCCAGCAGTTTTACAGGGAGGTCCTACGAGCAGTACTTC
CDR3: CASSFTGRSYEQYF

size: many
V: TRBV29-1
D: TRBD2
J: TRBJ2-5
length: 15
DNA: TGCAGCGTTGGAGGGGCTAGCGGGAGTGGTGAGACCCAGTACTTC
CDR3: CSVGGASGSGETQYF

size: NA
V: TRBV27
D: NA
J: TRBJ2-2
length: 12
DNA: TGTGCCAGCAGTTTAAATTCCGGGGAGCTGTTTTTT
CDR3: CASSLNSGELFF

size: NA
V: TRBV28
D: TRBD1
J: TRBJ1-1
length: 14
DNA: TGTGCCAGCAGCCCGGCCGACAGGGCCACTGAAGCTTTCTTT
CDR3: CASSPADRATEAFF

size: many
V: TRBV20-1
D: NA
J: TRBJ2-5
length: 15
DNA: TGCAGTGCTAGTGATCCGAGGAGACTGCAAGAGACCCAGTACTTC
CDR3: CSASDPRRLQETQYF

size: few
V: TRBV7-7
D: NA
J: TRBJ2-3
length: 15
DNA: TGTGCCAGCAGCTTAGGGACAGCCAGCACAGATACGCAGTATTTT
CDR3: CASSLGTASTDTQYF

size: few
V: TRBV11-2
D: NA
J: TRBJ1-6
length: 15
DNA: TGTGCCAGCAGCTATGCCCCTGTTTGGGATTCACCCCTCCACTTT
CDR3: CASSYAPVWDSPLHF

size: NA
V: TRBV11-2
D: NA
J: TRBJ2-7
length: 12
DNA: TGTGCCAGCAGCTTAAAGGGTGACGAGCAGTACTTC
CDR3: CASSLKGDEQYF

size: few
V: TRBV20-1
D: NA
J: TRBJ2-3
length: 14
DNA: TGCAGTGCCTTCTCAGGGTTTGGGGCAGATACGCAGTATTTT
CDR3: CSAFSGFGADTQYF

size: many
V: TRBV30
D: NA
J: TRBJ2-3
length: 14
DNA: TGTGCCTGGGGGGGGGCCCCAAGCACAGATACGCAGTATTTT
CDR3: CAWGGAPSTDTQYF

size: few
V: TRBV12-5
D: NA
J: TRBJ2-5
length: 14
DNA: TGTGCTAGTGGTTTGGTAGGGACGGAGGAGACCCAGTACTTC
CDR3: CASGLVGTEETQYF

size: many
V: TRBV7-8
D: NA
J: TRBJ1-5
length: 13
DNA: TGTGCCAGCAGCTTAGGGCGCGATCAGCCCCAGCATTTT
CDR3: CASSLGRDQPQHF

size: NA
V: TRBV29-1
D: TRBD1
J: TRBJ2-3
length: 15
DNA: TGCAGCGTCGCCGGACAGGGTGGTGGCACAGATACGCAGTATTTT
CDR3: CSVAGQGGGTDTQYF

size: NA
V: TRBV7-9
D: NA
J: TRBJ1-4
length: 16
DNA: TGTGCCAGCAGCTTAGCCGGGAGTGCAACTAATGAAAAACTGTTTTTT
CDR3: CASSLAGSATNEKLFF

size: NA
V: TRBV28
D: TRBD2
J: TRBJ2-3
length: 16
DNA: TGTGCCACCTCCCCTAGCGGGAGCCCTGGCACAGATACGCAGTATTTT
CDR3: CATSPSGSPGTDTQYF

size: NA
V: TRBV3-1
D: TRBD1
J: TRBJ2-2
length: 15
DNA: TGTGCCAGCAGCCAATCAGGGGGCCGAACCGGGGAGCTGTTTTTT
CDR3: CASSQSGGRTGELFF